The rows below give T cell receptor beta chains drawn from one sample of a study of T cells in Graves' hyperthyroidism and ophthalmopathy. TCRdb analysed the multiplex PCR reads with MiXCR anew, one entry per CDR3 protein. The data show about 92,000 distinct CDR3 sequences, with about 51% seen just once and 27% held by the top ten. The sequencing sample was made of blood. These receptors all stem from a woman between 35 and 50 years old with Graves' hyperthyroidism. Both conserved end residues are part of each CDR3. Each record gives: clone size, V gene, D gene, J gene, CDR3 protein, CDR3 DNA. The D gene is left open where the match is weak. Size tells how often a clone was seen (once, few, many) or the class of an expanded clone, and some rows leave it out.

size: NA; V: TRBV7-8; D: NA; J: TRBJ2-2; CDR3: CASSLRGSKAGELFF; DNA: TGTGCCAGCAGCTTAAGAGGGAGTAAAGCCGGGGAGCTGTTTTTT
size: NA; V: TRBV7-3; D: TRBD2; J: TRBJ2-3; CDR3: CASSPSGISTDTQYF; DNA: TGTGCCAGCAGCCCCAGCGGGATTAGCACAGATACGCAGTATTTT
size: NA; V: TRBV15; D: NA; J: TRBJ2-7; CDR3: CATSSYLGIEAEQYF; DNA: TGTGCCACCAGCAGCTACTTGGGTATCGAAGCCGAGCAGTACTTC
size: NA; V: TRBV15; D: NA; J: TRBJ1-1; CDR3: CATSSVGRMNTEAFF; DNA: TGTGCCACCAGCAGCGTCGGGCGGATGAACACTGAAGCTTTCTTT
size: NA; V: TRBV7-7; D: TRBD1; J: TRBJ1-1; CDR3: CSITPTGGTEAFF; DNA: TGTTCCATCACTCCGACAGGGGGCACTGAAGCTTTCTTT
size: many; V: TRBV20-1; D: TRBD1; J: TRBJ2-5; CDR3: CSAPGSRGLGETQYF; DNA: TGCAGTGCTCCAGGCTCCAGGGGGCTGGGAGAGACCCAGTACTTC
size: many; V: TRBV7-9; D: NA; J: TRBJ2-2; CDR3: CASRGTGHDGELFF; DNA: TGTGCCAGCAGGGGAACAGGCCACGACGGGGAGCTGTTTTTT
size: many; V: TRBV7-2; D: TRBD2; J: TRBJ2-2; CDR3: CASRWTSAALTGELFF; DNA: TGTGCCAGCAGGTGGACTAGCGCGGCCCTTACCGGGGAGCTGTTTTTT
size: many; V: TRBV7-3; D: NA; J: TRBJ1-1; CDR3: CASSSQAGTEAFF; DNA: TGTGCCAGCAGCTCCCAAGCAGGAACAGAAGCTTTCTTT
size: NA; V: TRBV6-5; D: NA; J: TRBJ2-3; CDR3: CASSYSALVSDTQYF; DNA: TGTGCCAGCAGTTACTCGGCCCTAGTCTCAGATACGCAGTATTTT
size: many; V: TRBV7-2; D: NA; J: TRBJ2-2; CDR3: CASSLGQYTGELFF; DNA: TGTGCCAGCAGCTTGGGTCAGTACACCGGGGAGCTGTTTTTT
size: NA; V: TRBV19; D: TRBD1; J: TRBJ1-2; CDR3: CASPPGQGNYGYTF; DNA: TGTGCCAGTCCACCGGGACAGGGTAACTATGGCTACACCTTC
size: NA; V: TRBV25-1; D: TRBD1; J: TRBJ1-2; CDR3: CASEDRGNGYTF; DNA: TGTGCCAGCGAAGACAGGGGTAATGGCTACACCTTC
size: NA; V: TRBV20-1; D: NA; J: TRBJ2-5; CDR3: CSAGVGTRGEETQYF; DNA: TGCAGTGCGGGCGTTGGTACTCGAGGGGAAGAGACCCAGTACTTC
size: NA; V: TRBV15; D: TRBD2; J: TRBJ2-5; CDR3: CATSSLVVSGGETQYF; DNA: TGTGCCACCAGCAGCTTAGTCGTGTCGGGAGGAGAGACCCAGTACTTC
size: many; V: TRBV29-1; D: TRBD1; J: TRBJ1-5; CDR3: CSVGTGFNQPQHF; DNA: TGCAGCGTTGGGACAGGGTTTAATCAGCCCCAGCATTTT
size: once; V: TRBV7-2; D: TRBD2; J: TRBJ2-7; CDR3: CASSLLAGGVGEQYF; DNA: TGTGCCAGCAGCTTACTAGCGGGAGGGGTGGGCGAGCAGTACTTC
size: NA; V: TRBV30; D: NA; J: TRBJ2-7; CDR3: CAWSPLMAGSYEQYF; DNA: TGTGCCTGGAGTCCCCTTATGGCGGGCTCCTACGAGCAGTACTTC
size: NA; V: TRBV2; D: NA; J: TRBJ1-2; CDR3: CASSDDGQDYGYTF; DNA: TGTGCCAGCAGTGATGACGGGCAGGACTATGGCTACACCTTC
size: NA; V: TRBV6-1; D: NA; J: TRBJ2-7; CDR3: CAAGASGAYEQYF; DNA: TGTGCCGCAGGGGCTAGCGGCGCCTACGAGCAGTACTTC
size: NA; V: TRBV7-9; D: TRBD1; J: TRBJ2-5; CDR3: CASSLGDRGEETQYF; DNA: TGTGCCAGCAGCTTAGGGGACAGGGGCGAAGAGACCCAGTACTTC
size: NA; V: TRBV9; D: TRBD1; J: TRBJ1-4; CDR3: CASSVVQGGSEKLFF; DNA: TGTGCCAGCAGCGTAGTACAGGGGGGTAGTGAAAAACTGTTTTTT
size: once; V: TRBV7-8; D: TRBD2; J: TRBJ2-5; CDR3: CASSLGLAEETQYF; DNA: TGTGCCAGCAGCTTAGGACTAGCGGAAGAGACCCAGTACTTC
size: many; V: TRBV2; D: NA; J: TRBJ1-1; CDR3: CASRDQGFNTEAFF; DNA: TGTGCCAGCAGGGACCAGGGGTTCAACACTGAAGCTTTCTTT
size: NA; V: TRBV7-2; D: NA; J: TRBJ2-5; CDR3: CASSLGTGTQYF; DNA: TGTGCCAGCAGCTTAGGCACGGGGACCCAGTACTTC
size: many; V: TRBV28; D: NA; J: TRBJ1-6; CDR3: CASSLFKEHNNSPLHF; DNA: TGTGCCAGCAGTTTATTCAAGGAACATAATAATTCACCCCTCCACTTT
size: NA; V: TRBV2; D: NA; J: TRBJ1-1; CDR3: CASSGGRAEAFF; DNA: TGTGCCAGCAGTGGTGGCAGGGCTGAAGCTTTCTTT
size: many; V: TRBV7-2; D: TRBD2; J: TRBJ2-3; CDR3: CASSLDLASGTADTQYF; DNA: TGTGCCAGCAGCTTAGATCTGGCTAGCGGGACCGCAGATACGCAGTATTTT
size: NA; V: TRBV7-2; D: TRBD2; J: TRBJ2-7; CDR3: CASSFGTSGYEQYF; DNA: TGTGCCAGCAGCTTCGGGACTAGCGGCTACGAGCAGTACTTC
size: many; V: TRBV7-3; D: NA; J: TRBJ2-5; CDR3: CASSLRGQQETQYF; DNA: TGTGCCAGCAGCTTAAGGGGGCAGCAAGAGACCCAGTACTTC
size: NA; V: TRBV7-8; D: NA; J: TRBJ2-5; CDR3: CASSLAGPGVERPQDQYF; DNA: TGTGCCAGCAGCTTGGCAGGGCCCGGGGTGGAGCGCCCCCAGGACCAGTACTTC